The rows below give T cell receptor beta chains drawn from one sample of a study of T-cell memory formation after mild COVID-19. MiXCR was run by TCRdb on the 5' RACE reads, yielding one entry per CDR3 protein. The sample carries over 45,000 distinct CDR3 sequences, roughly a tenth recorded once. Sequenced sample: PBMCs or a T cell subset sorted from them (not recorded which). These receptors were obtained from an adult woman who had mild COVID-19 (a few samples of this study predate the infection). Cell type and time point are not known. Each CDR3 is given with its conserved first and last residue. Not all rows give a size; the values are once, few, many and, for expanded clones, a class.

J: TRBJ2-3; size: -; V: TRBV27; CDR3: CASSLSRTGPTDTQYF
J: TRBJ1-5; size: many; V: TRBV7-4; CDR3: CASSLVVRESNQPQHF
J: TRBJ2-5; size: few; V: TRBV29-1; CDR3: CSAGTGIETQYF
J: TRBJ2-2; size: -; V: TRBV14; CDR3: CASSQVGGNTGELFF
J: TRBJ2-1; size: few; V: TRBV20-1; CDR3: CSATQPGTSGGWSDEQFF
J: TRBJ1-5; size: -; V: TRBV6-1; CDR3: CASRDRYGNQPQHF
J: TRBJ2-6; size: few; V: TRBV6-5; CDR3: CASTTLLPGQGARGANVLTF
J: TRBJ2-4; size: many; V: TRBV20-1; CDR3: CSAGDGGGKNIQYF
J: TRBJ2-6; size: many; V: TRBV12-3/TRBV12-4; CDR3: CASSLWGDRGSSGANVLTF
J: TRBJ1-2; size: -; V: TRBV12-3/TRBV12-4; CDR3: CASSPLWLTAGYTF
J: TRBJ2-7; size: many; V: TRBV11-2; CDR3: CASSLVGDSYEQYF
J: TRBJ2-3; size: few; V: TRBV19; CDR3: CASSIAGRYTDTQYF
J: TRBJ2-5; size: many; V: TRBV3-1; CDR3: CASGGTRGETQYF
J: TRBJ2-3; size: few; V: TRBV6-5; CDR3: CASSRDPTDTQYF
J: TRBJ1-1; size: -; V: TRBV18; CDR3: CASSRQGARGGAFF
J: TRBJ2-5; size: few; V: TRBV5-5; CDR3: CASRPTRIPLYAQETQYF
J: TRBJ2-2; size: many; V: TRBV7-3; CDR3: CASSPGLGDTGELFF
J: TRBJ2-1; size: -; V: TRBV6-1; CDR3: CASSGGGDGKNEQFF
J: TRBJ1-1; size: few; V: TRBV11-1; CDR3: CASSQRLAGTEAFF
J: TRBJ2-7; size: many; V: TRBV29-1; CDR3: CSVVRGGSYEQYF
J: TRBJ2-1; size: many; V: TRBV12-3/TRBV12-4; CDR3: CASSLRPRVGNEQFF
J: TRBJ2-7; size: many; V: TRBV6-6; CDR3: CASSHSTGSYEQYF
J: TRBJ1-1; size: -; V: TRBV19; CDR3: CASSMGRRETEAFF
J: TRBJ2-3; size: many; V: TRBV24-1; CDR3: CATSAPNREYTDTQYF
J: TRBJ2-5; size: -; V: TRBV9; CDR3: CASSVEGQTYQETQYF
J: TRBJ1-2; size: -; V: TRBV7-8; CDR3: CASSLEKGSYGYTF
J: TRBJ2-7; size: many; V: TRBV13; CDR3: CASSSGPGTSSYEQYF
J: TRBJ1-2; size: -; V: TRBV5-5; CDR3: CASSLSRVYGYTF
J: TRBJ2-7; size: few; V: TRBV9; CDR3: CASSRQGLVYEQYF
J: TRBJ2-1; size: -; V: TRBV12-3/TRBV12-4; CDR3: CASTPGGYGGWEQFF
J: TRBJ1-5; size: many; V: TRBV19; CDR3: CASSPASIGNQPQHF
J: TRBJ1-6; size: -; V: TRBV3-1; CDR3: CASSLRVYSYNSPLHF
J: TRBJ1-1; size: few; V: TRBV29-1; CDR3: CSVHQGPAMIF
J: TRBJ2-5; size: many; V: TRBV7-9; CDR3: CASSSVRTETQYF
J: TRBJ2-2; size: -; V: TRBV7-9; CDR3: CASSLRTGELFF
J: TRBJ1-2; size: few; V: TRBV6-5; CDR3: CASSYQGANGYTF
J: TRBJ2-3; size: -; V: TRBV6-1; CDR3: CAITFMGSDTQYF
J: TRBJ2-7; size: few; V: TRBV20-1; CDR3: CSVAQGNEQYF
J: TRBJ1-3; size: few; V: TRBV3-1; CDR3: CASRQSHGNTIYF
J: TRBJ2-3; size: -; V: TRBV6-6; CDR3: CASSYVAGGQGDTQYF
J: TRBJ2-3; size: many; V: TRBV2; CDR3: CASSEALRTSSTDTQYF
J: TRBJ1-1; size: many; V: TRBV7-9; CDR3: CASSLEGGTEAFF
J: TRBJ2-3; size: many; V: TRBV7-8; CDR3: CASSSPRSGDGADTQYF
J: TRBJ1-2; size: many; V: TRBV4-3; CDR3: CASSLTGSEGYTF
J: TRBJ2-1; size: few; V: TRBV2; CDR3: CASSDWGGSYNEQFF